A single sample gave rise to the 21 T cell receptor beta chains below, sequenced in a study of blood T cell repertoires in COVID-19. Profiled with immunoSEQ multiplex PCR; TCRdb holds only in-frame clones, not every one. Found here are about 190,000 clones, roughly nine tenths of them singletons; the top ten hold around 6.6%. Material for sequencing was peripheral blood. The receptors were sampled from a middle-aged man with acute or convalescent COVID-19.

The chain combines TRBV30 with TRBJ1-4, with a tentative D call TRBD1 (6 bases). The CDR3 covers 15 residues. The V end lost 6 bases, the J end lost 4 bases, and 18 bases lay between the germline ends. Per the germline V gene, CDR1 is GTSNPN and CDR2 is SVGIG (reference sequence). CDR3 nucleotide sequence: TGTGCCTGCACGAAAGGACAGTCCATTAATGAAAAACTGTTTTTT. It specifies CACTKGQSINEKLFF.

The sample holds one count of this clone. The chain has TRBV4-3 and TRBJ1-1, with 7 bases lining up with TRBD1. Germline-derived CDR1 and CDR2 are LGHNA and YSLEER. Losses at the gene ends were 3 bases for V and 6 bases for J; bases not matched to a gene: 7. The CDR3 runs 14 residues. The chain's CDR3 is CASSHSDRVAEAFF. For the CDR3, the DNA is TGCGCCAGCAGCCATTCTGACAGGGTGGCTGAAGCTTTCTTT.

The chain recombines TRBV12-3 or TRBV12-4 with TRBJ2-7, with D possibly matching TRBD1 (6 bases). V shed 8 bases and J shed 6 bases, with 14 bases lying between them. The CDR3 runs 12 residues. The CDR3 DNA sequence: TGTGCCAGCGCCCCCGGGACACTCGAGCAGTACTTC. Protein: CASAPGTLEQYF.

The V call is TRBV28, the J call TRBJ1-4; 8 bases are shared with TRBD1. V shed 6 bases and J 6 bases; nucleotides not matched to a gene: 9. The CDR3 covers 15 residues. The germline CDR1 and CDR2 sequences are MDHEN and SYDVKM. The CDR3 here is CASRAVGQADEKLFF. The CDR3, as DNA: TGTGCCAGCAGGGCCGTGGGACAGGCTGATGAAAAACTGTTTTTT.

The chain is built from TRBV5-6 and TRBJ2-7; tentative D call: TRBD2 (7 bases). Trimming took off 6 bases at V and 4 bases at J, with 17 bases between the two ends. The CDR3 has 14 amino acids. The V gene's germline CDR1 is SGHDT and CDR2 YYEEEE. CDR3 region: CASTQGGGRYEQYF. CDR3 coding DNA: TGTGCCAGCACCCAGGGAGGGGGGAGGTACGAGCAGTACTTC.

The chain uses TRBV5-1 and TRBJ2-1; 14 nucleotides agree with TRBD2. The CDR3 extends over 17 amino acids. Germline lookup yields CDR1 SGHRS and CDR2 YFSETQ. Trimming removed 3 bases from V and 4 bases from J; junction bases left unmatched: 6. The CDR3, as DNA: TGCGCCAGCAGCTCAGGACTAGCGGGGGGCGCTTACAATGAGCAGTTCTTC. Residues: CASSSGLAGGAYNEQFF.

The CDR3: CASSYQGIADTQYF. In nucleotides, the CDR3 is TGTGCCAGCAGTTACCAGGGAATAGCAGATACGCAGTATTTT. The chain carries TRBV6-5 and TRBJ2-3; D is possibly TRBD1 (5 bases). The V and J ends lost 2 bases and 4 bases respectively, with 10 bases between them. CDR1 MNHEY and CDR2 SVGAGI come from the germline V gene. The CDR3 is 14 amino acids.

The genes are TRBV3-1 (or the pseudogene TRBV3-2) and TRBJ1-5, with a weak D call TRBD1 (5 bases). The CDR3 sequence is 16 residues long. Germline CDR1 and CDR2: LGHDT and YNNKEL (reference sequence). Trimming cost V 1 base and J 8 bases, with 18 bases left between them. CDR3 residues: CASSQVIGVRHKPQHF. The CDR3 region has the DNA TGTGCCAGCAGCCAAGTAATAGGGGTCCGACATAAGCCCCAGCATTTT.

V gene TRBV6-5 combines with J gene TRBJ1-1, with D perhaps TRBD1 (5 bases). The CDR3 is 11 residues long. The V end was cut by 10 bases, the J end by 8 bases, with 14 bases between. The germline gives CDR1 MNHEY, CDR2 SVGAGI. This CDR3 reads CAINQGREAFF. The DNA of the CDR3 is TGTGCCATCAACCAGGGCCGCGAAGCTTTCTTT.

This clone is a singleton in its sample. The chain is built from TRBV7-9 and TRBJ1-1, with 9 bases fitting TRBD1. V trimming: 2 bases; J trimming: 4 bases; junction bases outside the gene matches: 5. The CDR3 spans 15 residues. The V gene's germline CDR1 is SEHNR and CDR2 FQNEAQ (reference sequence). CDR3: CASSLLQGAGTEAFF. The DNA for the CDR3 is TGTGCCAGCAGCTTACTACAGGGGGCCGGCACTGAAGCTTTCTTT.

The V call is TRBV12-3 or TRBV12-4, the J call TRBJ1-2; D possibly corresponds to TRBD1 (6 bases). The CDR3 spans 13 residues. Trimming left V 1 base short and J 8 bases short, with 11 bases between. The CDR3 DNA follows: TGTGCCAGCAGTTTAGGCTCCAGGGGCGGCTACACCTTC. It specifies CASSLGSRGGYTF.

J is TRBJ1-1 and V is TRBV6-5; D is uncertain. Trimming left V 10 bases short and J 6 bases short, with 12 bases between. CDR1 and CDR2 (germline): MNHEY, SVGAGI. CDR3 size: 11 residues. Here the CDR3 reads CATTPEPEAFF. The CDR3 DNA is TGTGCCACCACACCCGAACCTGAAGCTTTCTTT.

The CDR3 here is CASSTPLSGSNEQYF. In nucleotides, the CDR3 is TGTGCCAGCAGCACCCCCCTCTCGGGGTCGAACGAGCAGTACTTC. The J gene is TRBJ2-7, the V gene TRBV7-2, with D maybe TRBD2 (5 bases). The CDR3 has 15 amino acids. CDR1 SGHTA and CDR2 FQGNSA come from the germline V gene. Trimming cost V 5 bases and J 5 bases, with 19 bases left between them.

The gene calls are TRBV4-3 and TRBJ2-3, with D possibly TRBD2 on 5 matching bases. This CDR3 region has 17 residues. The V gene's germline CDR1 is LGHNA and CDR2 YSLEER. V shed 0 bases and J shed 2 bases, with 15 bases lying between them. For the CDR3, the DNA is TGCGCCAGCAGCCAAGATAGGCCCCTAGCCGACACAGATACGCAGTATTTT. It yields the protein CASSQDRPLADTDTQYF.

The chain couples TRBV28 to TRBJ2-2, with D hard to call. The germline V gene has CDR1 MDHEN and CDR2 SYDVKM. The V end lost 1 base, the J end lost 7 bases, and 7 bases lay between the germline ends. This CDR3 is 13 amino acids long. CDR3 in amino acids: CASSLFRLGELFF. As DNA, the CDR3 is TGTGCCAGCAGTTTATTTCGACTCGGGGAGCTGTTTTTT.

The V call is TRBV7-8, the J call TRBJ2-2, with 7 bases lining up with TRBD1. V was clipped by 5 bases and J by 4 bases; unmatched bases: 7. This CDR3 contains 15 residues. Germline values: CDR1 SGHVS, CDR2 FQNEAQ. CDR3 protein: CASSTSRDSTGELFF. The CDR3 DNA follows: TGTGCCAGCAGCACCTCAAGGGACAGCACCGGGGAGCTGTTTTTT.

This sequence joins TRBV2 and TRBJ2-2, with TRBD2 matching 9 bases. The CDR3 sequence is 17 residues long. Germline V gives CDR1 SNHLY, CDR2 FYNNEI. The V segment lost 8 bases and the J segment 7 bases; nucleotides outside the gene matches: 17. CDR3 DNA: TGTGCCAGCGGTCAGAGCGGGGGGAGGACCTTGGTCGGGGAGCTGTTTTTT. It codes for CASGQSGGRTLVGELFF.

This chain uses TRBV27 with TRBJ2-7, with 7 bases aligning to TRBD1. V was clipped by 5 bases and J by 7 bases; unmatched bases: 11. The CDR3 consists of 14 residues. From germline, CDR1 is MNHEY and CDR2 SMNVEV (reference sequence). The CDR3 loop is CASSLTGTVKEQYF. Written as DNA, the CDR3 is TGTGCCAGCAGTCTGACCGGGACAGTAAAGGAGCAGTACTTC.

This clone has a handful of counts. V usage is TRBV6-4 and J usage is TRBJ1-6; D is unresolved. Looked up from germline, CDR1 is MRHNA and CDR2 is SNTAGT. The CDR3 covers 16 residues. Trimming cost V 7 bases and J 6 bases, with 19 bases left between them. This CDR3 reads CASNRAIRRLNSPLHF. CDR3 nucleotides: TGTGCCAGCAATCGCGCCATAAGGCGACTTAATTCACCCCTCCACTTT.

The chain is built from TRBV7-9 and TRBJ2-7; D possibly corresponds to TRBD2 (5 bases). The length of the CDR3 is 14 residues. Germline V lookup: CDR1 SEHNR, CDR2 FQNEAQ (reference sequence). Deletions cut 3 bases from V and 2 bases from J, with 11 bases between. This chain's CDR3 is CASSLGASPYEQYF. Written as DNA, the CDR3 is TGTGCCAGCAGCTTGGGAGCAAGCCCCTACGAGCAGTACTTC.

The chain links TRBV19 to TRBJ1-5; D ambiguous. The V end was cut by 3 bases, the J end by 4 bases, with 7 bases between. Germline-derived CDR1 and CDR2 are LNHDA and SQIVND (reference sequence). The CDR3 sequence is 13 residues long. The CDR3 nucleotides are TGTGCCAGTAGTATCGGGAGGAATCAGCCCCAGCATTTT. Its translation: CASSIGRNQPQHF.